This record looks at one T cell receptor beta chain sequence and its context. Trimming removed 7 bases from V and 3 bases from J, with 10 bases in between. The CDR3 is made up of 13 amino acids. CDR1 and CDR2 from the germline V gene are LNHDA and SQIVND (reference sequence). This sample is drawn from a study of blood T cell repertoires in COVID-19. Study in general: Researchers got acute and convalescent COVID-19 samples from the United States, Italy and Spain.

Repertoires were generated with immunoSEQ multiplex PCR, while TCRdb's copy carries only in-frame clones and drops some. The data show approximately 130,000 clones, roughly 80% seen once. This study enrolled people aged about 18 to 90 from 24 US geographic areas. This TCR derives from a man younger than 40 who had recovered from COVID-19. J is TRBJ2-1 and V is TRBV19; perhaps TRBD2 as D (6 bases). The sample consisted of PBMCs or T cells enriched from blood (not recorded which). CDR3 residues: CASIGGNYNEQFF. The DNA for the CDR3 is TGTGCCAGTATCGGCGGGAACTACAATGAGCAGTTCTTC.